A selection of T cell receptor beta chains follows, all from one sample in a study of shared clonotypes between healthy human individuals. Clones were sequenced by immunoSEQ multiplex PCR, and TCRdb holds only the in-frame ones, with some missing. The repertoire holds around 1.4 million clones, with 97% to 99% as singletons. The sample consisted of naive CD4+ T cells sorted from blood. The receptors shown here come from a man aged 30 to 39 in good health. CDR3s include the opening cysteine and the closing phenylalanine or tryptophan. D genes are given only for firm matches. Clone size is given for some rows only: seen once, a few or many times, or a class if the clone is expanded.

-	TRBV5-8	-	TRBJ2-7	CASSLGFGSPYEQYF	TGTGCCAGCAGCTTAGGATTCGGATCTCCATACGAGCAGTACTTC
-	TRBV28	-	TRBJ2-6	CASSSGVSSGANVLTF	TGTGCCAGCAGTTCAGGGGTCTCCTCTGGGGCCAACGTCCTGACTTTC
once	TRBV11-3	-	TRBJ2-1	CASSLVGRSSYNEQFF	TGTGCCAGCAGCTTAGTGGGAAGGAGCTCCTACAATGAGCAGTTCTTC
-	TRBV9	-	TRBJ2-3	CASSVDPRRSDTQYF	TGTGCCAGCAGCGTAGACCCTCGGCGATCAGATACGCAGTATTTT
-	TRBV5-1	-	TRBJ2-1	CASSLAQGSGNEQFF	TGCGCCAGCAGCTTGGCTCAGGGATCGGGCAATGAGCAGTTCTTC
-	TRBV2	-	TRBJ1-1	CASRGLGEMGNTEAFF	TGTGCCAGCAGGGGCCTAGGGGAAATGGGAAACACTGAAGCTTTCTTT
-	TRBV5-1	-	TRBJ2-7	CASSHDGVYEQYF	TGCGCCAGCAGCCACGACGGAGTTTACGAGCAGTACTTC
once	TRBV6-6	-	TRBJ1-1	CASSYRRSNTEAFF	TGTGCCAGCAGTTACCGACGTAGTAACACTGAAGCTTTCTTT
-	TRBV28	-	TRBJ1-5	CATEGGGWNQPQHF	TGTGCCACCGAGGGCGGGGGATGGAATCAGCCCCAGCATTTT
-	TRBV5-8	-	TRBJ1-3	CASSLAQGRTGNTIYF	TGTGCCAGCAGCTTGGCTCAGGGCAGAACTGGAAACACCATATATTTT
-	TRBV11-2	-	TRBJ1-1	CASSSYRQPGTEAFF	TGTGCCAGCAGCTCTTACAGGCAACCAGGCACTGAAGCTTTCTTT
once	TRBV9	-	TRBJ1-2	CASSVVPGVDYGYTF	TGTGCCAGCAGCGTAGTTCCAGGGGTGGACTATGGCTACACCTTC
-	TRBV9	-	TRBJ2-3	CASSGMGVDTQYF	TGTGCCAGCAGCGGTATGGGCGTAGATACGCAGTATTTT
-	TRBV10-3	TRBD1	TRBJ2-1	CAISESRDRGYNEQFF	TGTGCCATCAGTGAGTCCAGGGACAGGGGATACAATGAGCAGTTCTTC
-	TRBV5-5	-	TRBJ2-7	CASSLRRAGPDGSYEQYF	TGTGCCAGCAGCTTGCGCAGGGCAGGTCCGGACGGCTCCTACGAGCAGTACTTC
-	TRBV7-9	TRBD1	TRBJ1-4	CASSYEGGAGEKLFF	TGTGCCAGCAGCTATGAAGGGGGCGCGGGTGAAAAACTGTTTTTT
-	TRBV5-1	TRBD2	TRBJ2-5	CASSLAVEASGRETQYF	TGCGCCAGCAGCTTGGCGGTTGAGGCTAGCGGGAGAGAGACCCAGTACTTC
-	TRBV6-1	-	TRBJ2-3	CASSPRVGTDTQYF	TGTGCCAGCTCCCCCAGGGTAGGAACAGATACGCAGTATTTT
-	TRBV18	-	TRBJ2-7	CASSPLDSSGEQYF	TGTGCCAGCTCACCACTAGACAGTAGTGGGGAGCAGTACTTC
-	TRBV9	TRBD1	TRBJ2-4	CASSVAKGTGAKNIQYF	TGTGCCAGCAGCGTAGCTAAGGGGACAGGGGCCAAAAACATTCAGTACTTC
-	TRBV5-1	-	TRBJ2-1	CASSSGRPNEQFF	TGCGCCAGCAGCTCCGGACGGCCCAATGAGCAGTTCTTC
-	TRBV30	-	TRBJ1-1	CAWSITPVYTEAFF	TGTGCCTGGAGCATTACCCCGGTCTACACTGAAGCTTTCTTT
-	TRBV10-2	-	TRBJ2-2	CASILVTGELFF	TGCGCCAGCATACTGGTCACCGGGGAGCTGTTTTTT
once	TRBV18	TRBD2	TRBJ2-5	CASSPPSSGKETQYF	TGTGCCAGCTCACCACCGAGTAGCGGGAAAGAGACCCAGTACTTC
-	TRBV5-1	-	TRBJ2-3	CASSLVTSGLTSTDTQYF	TGCGCCAGCAGCTTGGTGACTAGTGGTCTCACTAGCACAGATACGCAGTATTTT
once	TRBV29-1	-	TRBJ2-7	CSVVEGREEQYF	TGCAGCGTTGTGGAGGGAAGGGAAGAGCAGTACTTC
-	TRBV6-6	-	TRBJ1-1	CASISTGLEAFF	TGTGCCAGCATTTCGACAGGTTTAGAAGCTTTCTTT
-	TRBV11-2	-	TRBJ1-3	CASSSRRVRVSGNTIYF	TGTGCCAGCAGCTCCAGGAGGGTCAGAGTCTCTGGAAACACCATATATTTT
-	TRBV19	-	TRBJ2-5	CASSKSDLKETQYF	TGTGCCAGTAGTAAATCGGACTTAAAAGAGACCCAGTACTTC
-	TRBV18	-	TRBJ1-4	CASSPGQNRENEKLFF	TGTGCCAGCTCACCAGGGCAAAACAGGGAGAATGAAAAACTGTTTTTT
-	TRBV28	-	TRBJ2-5	CASSLGTQETQYF	TGTGCCAGCAGTTTAGGCACCCAAGAGACCCAGTACTTC
-	TRBV10-3	TRBD2	TRBJ2-7	CAISEREGYEQYF	TGTGCCATCAGTGAGAGGGAGGGATACGAGCAGTACTTC
once	TRBV7-6	TRBD1	TRBJ2-7	CASSPTGVEQYF	TGTGCCAGCAGCCCGACAGGGGTCGAGCAGTACTTC
-	TRBV4-2	-	TRBJ2-7	CASSQDGSDGYEQYF	TGTGCCAGCAGCCAAGATGGGTCAGATGGGTATGAGCAGTACTTC
-	TRBV5-4	TRBD1	TRBJ2-5	CASTSDRGNQETQYF	TGTGCCAGCACCTCGGACAGGGGGAACCAAGAGACCCAGTACTTC
-	TRBV25-1	-	TRBJ1-2	CASSQVWGYTF	TGTGCCAGCAGTCAGGTCTGGGGCTACACCTTC
-	TRBV5-6	TRBD1	TRBJ2-7	CASSSWDREYEQYF	TGTGCCAGCAGCTCATGGGACAGGGAGTACGAGCAGTACTTC
-	TRBV5-1	TRBD2	TRBJ2-1	CASSLGKTSAKYNEQFF	TGCGCCAGCAGCTTGGGAAAGACTAGCGCCAAATACAATGAGCAGTTCTTC
-	TRBV27	-	TRBJ2-7	CASSQAGAYEQYF	TGTGCCAGCAGCCAGGCCGGGGCCTACGAGCAGTACTTC
-	TRBV15	TRBD2	TRBJ2-7	CATSRLPPGLGASEQYF	TGTGCCACCAGCAGACTCCCACCGGGACTAGGGGCGTCCGAGCAGTACTTC
-	TRBV19	TRBD2	TRBJ2-5	CASSPGGPRETQYF	TGTGCCAGTAGTCCGGGAGGGCCGAGAGAGACCCAGTACTTC
-	TRBV18	-	TRBJ1-2	CASSPGERGYTF	TGTGCCAGCTCACCCGGCGAGCGAGGCTACACCTTC
-	TRBV6-1	-	TRBJ2-6	CASSDRGVSGANVLTF	TGTGCCAGCAGTGACAGGGGAGTCTCTGGGGCCAACGTCCTGACTTTC
-	TRBV7-3	-	TRBJ2-1	CASRSGSPYNEQFF	TGTGCCAGCAGGTCCGGGAGTCCGTACAATGAGCAGTTCTTC
-	TRBV7-9	TRBD1	TRBJ2-3	CASSLGGTGATDTQYF	TGTGCCAGCAGCTTAGGTGGGACAGGGGCCACAGATACGCAGTATTTT
-	TRBV7-2	TRBD1	TRBJ1-5	CASSKTGNNNQPQHF	TGTGCCAGCAGCAAGACAGGGAATAACAATCAGCCCCAGCATTTT
-	TRBV10-3	TRBD1	TRBJ2-3	CAISGQGAITDTQYF	TGTGCCATCAGTGGACAGGGGGCGATCACAGATACGCAGTATTTT
-	TRBV5-6	-	TRBJ2-7	CASSFVGAGVPYEQYF	TGTGCCAGCAGCTTTGTTGGGGCAGGGGTCCCCTACGAGCAGTACTTC
once	TRBV5-4	-	TRBJ2-5	CASSRERIGQETQYF	TGTGCCAGCAGCCGCGAACGGATTGGCCAAGAGACCCAGTACTTC
-	TRBV21-1	-	TRBJ2-5	CASSKAWLWGARETQYF	TGTGCCAGCAGCAAAGCCTGGCTCTGGGGGGCTCGGGAGACCCAGTACTTC
-	TRBV4-3	-	TRBJ1-3	CASKRTNSGNTIYF	TGCGCCAGCAAAAGGACGAACTCTGGAAACACCATATATTTT